The source of this T cell receptor beta chain is a study of blood T cell repertoires in COVID-19. This clone occurred once. Sequenced by immunoSEQ multiplex PCR; TCRdb stores in-frame clones only, minus some. The data contain about 260,000 clones, around 84% of them seen just once; the ten biggest clones take up under 4.5%. The study drew participants aged about 18 to 95 years from roughly 25 US areas. The receptor's source is a man aged 30 to 45 with acute COVID-19. Specimen: PBMCs or T cells enriched from blood (not recorded which).

CDR3 DNA: TGTGCCAGCAGTTCACCCACGGGACAGGGGAACACTGAAGCTTTCTTT. This gives the protein CASSSPTGQGNTEAFF. The chain is built from TRBV27 and TRBJ1-1, with 9 nucleotides matching TRBD1. V shed 4 bases, J shed 1 base, and the junction held 7 bases outside the gene matches. In germline, CDR1 is MNHEY, CDR2 SMNVEV (reference sequence). This CDR3 spans 16 amino acids.